The 3 T cell receptor beta chains below come from one sample, sequenced in a study of cytotoxic CD8 clonotypes in ibrutinib-treated CLL. The method was immunoSEQ multiplex PCR; TCRdb's version includes in-frame clones alone and lacks a portion of them. This sample has around 310,000 clones; 70% to 80% occur once, and the top ten carry roughly 7%. Source: PBMCs, taken before ibrutinib treatment. These receptors came from a human donor with chronic lymphocytic leukemia.

This clone turned up a few times. The J gene is TRBJ2-6, the V gene TRBV18; a possible D gene is TRBD2 (5 bases). Germline CDR1 KGHSH, CDR2 LQKENI. Deletions cut 1 base from V and 1 base from J, with 14 bases between. CDR3 length equals 18 residues. CDR3 residues: CASSPRVVGSSGANVLTF. CDR3 in DNA: TGTGCCAGCTCACCACGGGTGGTAGGGAGTTCTGGGGCCAACGTCCTGACTTTC. The complete variable domain, with remaining parts taken from reference TRBV18 and TRBJ2-6, reads NAGVMQNPRHLVRRRGQEARLRCSPMKGHSHVYWYRQLPEEGLKFMVYLQKENIIDESGMPKERFSAEFPKEGPSILRIQQVVRGDSAAYFCASSPRVVGSSGANVLTFGAGSRLTVL.

A few counts support this clone. The V gene is TRBV2, the J gene TRBJ1-2; D possibly corresponds to TRBD1 (6 bases). CDR1 is SNHLY, CDR2 FYNNEI, per germline. V lost 2 bases and J lost 4, with 8 bases in between. The CDR3 consists of 13 residues. The CDR3 coding sequence is TGTGCCAGCAGTGAAAGGGGGATCTATGGCTACACCTTC. Its translation is CASSERGIYGYTF.

This clone was seen just once. V gene TRBV7-7 combines with J gene TRBJ2-1, with D perhaps being TRBD1 or TRBD2 (5 bases each). The CDR3 runs to 15 residues. The germline V and J ends were trimmed by 5 bases and 5 bases, with 16 bases remaining between them. Germline loops: CDR1 SSHAT, CDR2 FNYEAQ (reference sequence). The DNA of the CDR3 is TGTGCCAGCAGCCCGAGAGGGACGAACGACAATGAGCAGTTCTTC. Its protein is CASSPRGTNDNEQFF.